The 2 T cell receptor beta chains listed next were all sequenced from one sample in a study of shared clonotypes between healthy human individuals. The table came from immunoSEQ multiplex PCR; TCRdb's copy has only in-frame clones and leaves some out. The sample lists about a million clones; more than 75% were seen once. The sequencing sample was made of memory CD4+ T cells sorted from blood. Regarding subset: CD45RA-negative fraction. These receptors came from a man between 18 and 29 years old in good health.

The rearrangement links TRBV5-1 to TRBJ2-7; D might be TRBD1 (6 bases). Germline V gives CDR1 SGHRS, CDR2 YFSETQ. Trimming removed 0 bases at V and 0 bases at J, with 10 bases between. The CDR3 contains 15 residues. Here the CDR3 reads CASSLEPGDSYEQYF. In nucleotides, the CDR3 is TGCGCCAGCAGCTTGGAACCAGGGGACTCCTACGAGCAGTACTTC.

This chain uses TRBV5-5 with TRBJ1-6; D might be TRBD1 (5 bases). CDR1 is SGHKS, CDR2 YYEKEE, per germline (reference sequence). This CDR3 has 15 residues. The V gene lost 3 bases and the J gene lost 9 bases, with 16 bases spanning the gap. The DNA of the CDR3 is TGTGCCAGCAGCTGGGGGTCCCTCCGCGGTTCACCCCTCCACTTT. Amino acid sequence: CASSWGSLRGSPLHF.